This T cell receptor beta chain appears in the sequencing data of a study of cytomegalovirus exposure and HLA in healthy donors. The overall study: Within an early data release were around 87 million unique TCRs drawn from HLA-typed donors. Study results and limitations: Cytomegalovirus association was assigned to 150 to 200 TCR beta chains. TRBV6-2, TRBV6-3 and other indistinguishable V segments were excluded.

A note on this clone: Its antigen is undetermined.

The junction had 6 bases not matched to a gene; V was cut back by 5 bases and J by 0 bases. There are 18 residues in the CDR3. Per germline, CDR1 SGHTA and CDR2 FQGTGA. The study ran its PCR with 60 Vbeta and 13 Jbeta primers. The authors' processing: A follow-up analysis tallied 70 million to 80 million unique TCR beta chains, roughly 11 million shared. Sequencing was performed with immunoSEQ multiplex PCR; in TCRdb, only in-frame clones are kept and a portion is missing. V and J calls and clone size are those listed in that table; D and trimming were worked out from the DNA. The table includes about 130,000 clones, approximately 78% detected once.

The receptor was derived from a woman in her thirties in good health and CMV-seronegative. The V and J genes are TRBV7-3 and TRBJ2-5; 16 bases map to TRBD2. The sequenced sample was PBMCs. In DNA, the CDR3 is TGTGCCAGCAGCCGGAGGGGACTAGCGGGGGGGGACCAAGAGACCCAGTACTTC. Encoded protein: CASSRRGLAGGDQETQYF.